Listed below are T cell receptor beta chains from one sample, sequenced in a study of blood T cell repertoires in COVID-19. TCRdb's table, derived via immunoSEQ multiplex PCR, lists solely in-frame clones and lacks some. In the table there are about 210,000 clones, 84% of which are singletons. The sequenced material came from peripheral blood. The origin of the receptors is a man in his fifties with active or convalescent COVID-19. The CDR3 runs from the conserved cysteine through the conserved F or W. A D gene is named only where the DNA matches it firmly.

DNA: TGTGCCAGCAGACCACCCCAGGGAACACGCTCTGGGGCCAACGTCCTGACTTTC
CDR3: CASRPPQGTRSGANVLTF
V: TRBV27
D: NA
J: TRBJ2-6

DNA: TGCGCCAGCAGCCAACCCCTAGGCTCGGGGGGGGGATCACCCCTCCACTTT
CDR3: CASSQPLGSGGGSPLHF
V: TRBV4-1
D: NA
J: TRBJ1-6

DNA: TGTGCCAGCAGTTATGCACCGACAGGGAGGAACACTGAAGCTTTCTTT
CDR3: CASSYAPTGRNTEAFF
V: TRBV6-5
D: TRBD1
J: TRBJ1-1

DNA: TGCGCCAGCAGCTTGTCCCCTTATGGCAATCAGCCCCAGCATTTT
CDR3: CASSLSPYGNQPQHF
V: TRBV5-1
D: NA
J: TRBJ1-5

DNA: TGCGCCAGCAGCCAAGAAGGGGGTCTGACCGGGGAGCTGTTTTTT
CDR3: CASSQEGGLTGELFF
V: TRBV4-3
D: NA
J: TRBJ2-2

DNA: TGTGCCAGCAGCTCCGGGACTAGCGGACTCACAGATACGCAGTATTTT
CDR3: CASSSGTSGLTDTQYF
V: TRBV11-2
D: TRBD2
J: TRBJ2-3

DNA: TGTGCCAGCAGCTACCACAGGGGAGAGACCCAGTACTTC
CDR3: CASSYHRGETQYF
V: TRBV7-2
D: TRBD1
J: TRBJ2-5

DNA: TGTGCCAGCAGTTTACAGGGGAACTACGAGCAGTACTTC
CDR3: CASSLQGNYEQYF
V: TRBV28
D: NA
J: TRBJ2-7

DNA: TGTGCCAGCAGTTCCGTATGGGGGGTGAACACTGAAGCTTTCTTT
CDR3: CASSSVWGVNTEAFF
V: TRBV28
D: NA
J: TRBJ1-1

DNA: TGTGCCAGCTCAGGAGGACTAGCGGGAGGTTCCTACGAGCAGTACTTC
CDR3: CASSGGLAGGSYEQYF
V: TRBV18
D: TRBD2
J: TRBJ2-7

DNA: TGTGCCAGCAGCCACCTACTAGCGGAGTATTACAATGAGCAGTTCTTC
CDR3: CASSHLLAEYYNEQFF
V: TRBV7-8
D: TRBD2
J: TRBJ2-1

DNA: TGTGCCAGCAGTTCCTACACAGATACGCAGTATTTT
CDR3: CASSSYTDTQYF
V: TRBV27
D: NA
J: TRBJ2-3

DNA: TGTGCCAGCAGTCCCTTGTACGGGGAGGGTAGCAATCAGCCCCAGCATTTT
CDR3: CASSPLYGEGSNQPQHF
V: TRBV6-6
D: NA
J: TRBJ1-5

DNA: TGTGCCAGCTCACCGGCGGGGGGGGAGCAGTACTTC
CDR3: CASSPAGGEQYF
V: TRBV18
D: TRBD2
J: TRBJ2-7

DNA: TGTGCCAGCAGCTTGGACCAGGGTCGGACAGATACGCAGTATTTT
CDR3: CASSLDQGRTDTQYF
V: TRBV5-5
D: NA
J: TRBJ2-3

DNA: TGCGCCAGCAGCCAAGATCTCTCGTACGAGCAGTACTTC
CDR3: CASSQDLSYEQYF
V: TRBV4-1
D: NA
J: TRBJ2-7